Listed here are 28 T cell receptor beta chains from one sample, sequenced in a study of blood T cell repertoires in COVID-19. The repertoire was sequenced with immunoSEQ multiplex PCR; TCRdb's copy has only in-frame clones and lacks some. The sample has roughly 100,000 clones, approximately 90% seen once. Sequenced: peripheral blood. The receptor source for this set is a man in his fifties in a cohort sampled during active COVID-19.

The CDR3: CASSSPVQGQFF. CDR3 sequence (DNA): TGTGCCAGCAGTTCCCCGGTACAGGGACAGTTCTTC. The V gene is TRBV7-6, the J gene TRBJ2-1, with a possible D match to TRBD1 (6 bases). The V gene lost 6 bases and the J gene lost 13 bases, with 16 bases spanning the gap. The V gene's germline CDR1 is SGHVS and CDR2 FNYEAQ. The CDR3 has 12 residues.

The chain carries TRBV2 and TRBJ1-5, with a tentative D call TRBD1 (5 bases). CDR3 length: 18 amino acids. CDR1 and CDR2 from the germline V gene are SNHLY and FYNNEI. Trimming took off 8 bases at V and 3 bases at J, with 26 bases between the two ends. CDR3 bases: TGTGCCAGCGGTTCCCTGGCAGGGCCAGTTCGGAACAATCAGCCCCAGCATTTT. This translates into CASGSLAGPVRNNQPQHF.

The V call is TRBV7-9, the J call TRBJ2-1; TRBD1 might be the D (5 bases). From germline, CDR1 is SEHNR and CDR2 FQNEAQ (reference sequence). This CDR3 has 15 residues. The V end lost 0 bases, the J end lost 6 bases, and 12 bases lay between the germline ends. The CDR3: CASSLATGQGNEQFF. CDR3 DNA: TGTGCCAGCAGCTTAGCGACCGGCCAGGGCAATGAGCAGTTCTTC.

This clone was seen a single time. The J gene is TRBJ2-1, the V gene TRBV10-3, with D uncertain. Germline CDR1 is ENHRY and CDR2 is SYGVKD. This CDR3 comprises 13 residues. V gave up 6 bases and J gave up 6 bases, with 12 bases separating them. The CDR3 reads CAIRGYTVNEQFF. The CDR3 DNA follows: TGTGCCATCAGGGGCTACACCGTCAATGAGCAGTTCTTC.

The V call is TRBV12-3 or TRBV12-4, the J call TRBJ2-1, with D perhaps matching TRBD1 (5 bases). CDR3 length: 12 residues. The V end was cut by 10 bases, the J end by 5 bases, with 12 bases between. The CDR3 here is CAIAGQNNEQFF. The CDR3 DNA reads as TGTGCCATTGCAGGGCAGAACAATGAGCAGTTCTTC.

The chain combines TRBV2 with TRBJ1-5; D gene uncertain. Germline V gene lookup returns CDR1 SNHLY and CDR2 FYNNEI. The CDR3 runs to 14 residues. V dropped 8 bases and J dropped 0 bases, with 11 bases sitting between them. The CDR3 sequence is CASVESLSNQPQHF. CDR3 in DNA: TGTGCCAGCGTGGAGAGTCTTAGCAATCAGCCCCAGCATTTT.

This clone occurred once. The chain combines TRBV3-1 (or the pseudogene TRBV3-2) with TRBJ2-1; 7 bases are a match to TRBD1. The CDR3 consists of 15 residues. In germline, CDR1 is LGHDT, CDR2 YNNKEL (reference sequence). Trimming removed 2 bases from V and 7 bases from J; junction bases left unmatched: 8. The CDR3 reads CASSQPLGGRNEQFF. The CDR3 DNA sequence: TGTGCCAGCAGCCAACCCTTAGGGGGCAGGAATGAGCAGTTCTTC.

This chain connects TRBV28 to TRBJ1-1; TRBD1 matches 8 bases. Germline V gene sequence: CDR1 MDHEN, CDR2 SYDVKM. The V segment lost 5 bases and the J segment 0 bases; nucleotides outside the gene matches: 8. There are 16 residues in the CDR3. The CDR3 loop is CASSGRGQGVNTEAFF. The CDR3, as DNA: TGTGCCAGCAGTGGAAGAGGACAGGGCGTGAACACTGAAGCTTTCTTT.

As to this clone: Mismatch with germline at one junction end may stem from a read error. This sequence joins TRBV19 and TRBJ2-3; the D gene is possibly TRBD2 (6 bases). The length of the CDR3 is 14 residues. CDR1 and CDR2 from the germline V gene are LNHDA and SQIVND (reference sequence). CDR3 protein: CASSIERAREVRDF. DNA of the CDR3: TGTGCCAGTAGTATAGAACGGGCGAGGGAGGTAAGGGATTTT. The full variable domain, completed using reference TRBV19 and TRBJ2-3, is DGGITQSPKYLFRKEGQNVTLSCEQNLNHDAMYWYRQDPGQGLRLIYYSQIVNDFQKGDIAEGYSVSREKKESFPLTVTSAQKNPTAFYLCASSIERAREVRDFGPGTRLTVL.

The chain recombines TRBV19 with TRBJ2-1, with D possibly TRBD2 on 6 matching bases. This CDR3 is 13 amino acids long. V lost 6 bases and J lost 3, with 9 bases in between. The germline CDR1 and CDR2 sequences are LNHDA and SQIVND (reference sequence). The CDR3, as DNA: TGTGCCAGTAGCGGGGGACTCTACAATGAGCAGTTCTTC. Amino acid sequence: CASSGGLYNEQFF. The variable domain in full, with the rest retrieved from reference TRBV19 and TRBJ2-1, is DGGITQSPKYLFRKEGQNVTLSCEQNLNHDAMYWYRQDPGQGLRLIYYSQIVNDFQKGDIAEGYSVSREKKESFPLTVTSAQKNPTAFYLCASSGGLYNEQFFGPGTRLTVL.

This rearrangement joins TRBV5-1 to TRBJ1-2; D gene unclear. V was pared by 4 bases and J by 7 bases, with 14 bases between. From germline, CDR1 is SGHRS and CDR2 YFSETQ. The CDR3 runs 13 residues. The CDR3 region has the DNA TGCGCCAGCAGCAAAGACATCGAAGGTGGCTACACCTTC. This encodes CASSKDIEGGYTF. The entire variable domain, with the rest obtained from reference TRBV5-1 and TRBJ1-2, is as follows: KAGVTQTPRYLIKTRGQQVTLSCSPISGHRSVSWYQQTPGQGLQFLFEYFSETQRNKGNFPGRFSGRQFSNSRSEMNVSTLELGDSALYLCASSKDIEGGYTFGSGTRLTVV.

The rearrangement uses TRBV6-5 and TRBJ1-2; D possibly corresponds to TRBD1 (6 bases). V shed 6 bases and J shed 5 bases, with 16 bases lying between them. Germline V lookup: CDR1 MNHEY, CDR2 SVGAGI. The CDR3 consists of 14 residues. The CDR3 DNA follows: TGTGCCAGCAGCAAGACAGGTATTGGGTATGGCTACACCTTC. Protein: CASSKTGIGYGYTF.

The V gene is TRBV2, the J gene TRBJ1-4; tentative D call: TRBD1 (6 bases). Trimming removed 2 bases at V and 7 bases at J, with 11 bases between. Germline values: CDR1 SNHLY, CDR2 FYNNEI. CDR3 size: 14 residues. The CDR3 nucleotides are TGTGCCAGCAGTGAACTGGGCAGGGGTGAAAAACTGTTTTTT. It codes for CASSELGRGEKLFF.

This clone came up a few times. The genes are TRBV5-6 and TRBJ2-7; D may be TRBD2 (6 bases). V lost 2 bases to trimming and J lost 1 base, with 19 bases between them. Germline V CDR1 and CDR2: SGHDT, YYEEEE. CDR3 size: 17 residues. In nucleotides, the CDR3 is TGTGCCAGCAGCTTTTTCGGAACGGGACTGCCTTCCTACGAGCAGTACGTC. Protein product: CASSFFGTGLPSYEQYV.

This clone has just a few counts. The V gene is TRBV5-8, the J gene TRBJ2-1, with 8 bases lining up with TRBD2. Germline CDR1 is SGHTS and CDR2 is YDEGEE. The CDR3 extends over 15 amino acids. V was pared by 0 bases and J by 9 bases, with 8 bases of the junction left unmatched. CDR3 DNA sequence: TGTGCCAGCAGCTTGGACAGCGGGGGTGCGGGTGAGCAGTTCTTC. Translated: CASSLDSGGAGEQFF.

The CDR3 bases are TGTGCCAGCAGCTTGGCCAAGTTGGGACATCAGACCGGGACCCAGTACTTC. Protein sequence: CASSLAKLGHQTGTQYF. The rearrangement links TRBV5-8 to TRBJ2-5, with a tentative D call TRBD1 (6 bases). Germline V gives CDR1 SGHTS, CDR2 YDEGEE. The CDR3 consists of 17 residues. The V end lost 0 bases, the J end lost 7 bases, and 22 bases lay between the germline ends.

The gene calls are TRBV11-3 and TRBJ2-2, with 8 bases aligning to TRBD1. Losses at the gene ends were 5 bases for V and 6 bases for J; bases not matched to a gene: 5. Germline CDR1 is SGHNT and CDR2 is YENEEA. The CDR3 loop spans 14 amino acids. CDR3 amino acids: CASSPTGAAGELFF. CDR3 coding DNA: TGTGCCAGCAGCCCGACAGGGGCCGCCGGGGAGCTGTTTTTT. Filled out from reference TRBV11-3 and TRBJ2-2, the complete variable domain reads EAGVVQSPRYKIIEKKQPVAFWCNPISGHNTLYWYLQNLGQGPELLIRYENEEAVDDSQLPKDRFSAERLKGVDSTLKIQPAELGDSAVYLCASSPTGAAGELFFGEGSRLTVL.

V and J are TRBV28 and TRBJ2-7, with 10 bases lining up with TRBD1. CDR1 and CDR2 (germline): MDHEN, SYDVKM. J was trimmed by 5 bases and V by 5 bases; bases with no gene match: 9. This CDR3 has 15 amino acids. The CDR3 region is CASSDRGRVVNEQYV. For the CDR3, the DNA is TGTGCCAGCAGTGACAGGGGGCGCGTGGTCAACGAGCAGTACGTC.

The chain has TRBV4-2 and TRBJ2-2; D is undetermined. Trimming shortened V by 8 bases and J by 4 bases, and 11 bases separated the two germline ends. The CDR3 sequence is 13 residues long. Per germline, CDR1 LGHNA and CDR2 YNFKEQ. The chain's CDR3 is CASGEPITGELFF. Written as DNA, the CDR3 is TGTGCCAGCGGAGAACCGATCACCGGGGAGCTGTTTTTT.

The table lists this clone with a few counts. This sequence joins TRBV28 and TRBJ1-5; a possible D gene is TRBD1 (5 bases). The V and J ends lost 6 bases and 2 bases respectively, with 14 bases between them. Germline V CDR1 and CDR2: MDHEN, SYDVKM. The CDR3 runs 15 residues. The CDR3 region is CASRPSAGRNQPQHF. As DNA, the CDR3 is TGTGCCAGCAGACCGTCGGCAGGGCGCAATCAGCCCCAGCATTTT.

This chain uses TRBV19 with TRBJ1-6; 8 bases match TRBD1. This CDR3 contains 16 residues. Trimming at V came to 6 bases and at J to 9 bases, leaving 13 bases not matched to a gene. Germline CDR1 reads LNHDA; CDR2 reads SQIVND (reference sequence). This CDR3 is CASSPAPGTGRSPLHF. Written as DNA, the CDR3 is TGTGCCAGTAGCCCAGCTCCCGGGACAGGACGTTCACCCCTCCACTTT.

J is TRBJ1-1 and V is TRBV11-2; perhaps TRBD1 as D (5 bases). CDR3 length equals 13 residues. Trimming stripped 7 bases from V and 0 bases from J, with 9 bases between. Looked up from germline, CDR1 is SGHAT and CDR2 is FQNNGV. DNA for the CDR3: TGTGCCAGCAAGCTACAGGTGAACACTGAAGCTTTCTTT. Its protein is CASKLQVNTEAFF.

The genes are TRBV29-1 and TRBJ1-5; 8 bases fit TRBD1. Germline V gene data show CDR1 as SQVTM and CDR2 as ANQGSEA. J lost 5 bases, V lost 6 bases, and 12 bases had no gene match. The CDR3 has 15 residues. The DNA of the CDR3 is TGCAGCGTCTTTCAGTCAGGGGGCGACGATCAGCCCCAGCATTTT. Its translation: CSVFQSGGDDQPQHF.

This chain uses TRBV9 with TRBJ2-7; D gene unclear. The CDR3 totals 14 residues. Germline V gene lookup returns CDR1 SGDLS and CDR2 YYNGEE. Between the trimmed V and J ends, which lost 0 bases and 7 bases, there was a span of 14 bases. The CDR3 DNA reads as TGTGCCAGCAGCGTAGTCGGCCAGGCCGGTGAGCAGTACGTC. Residues: CASSVVGQAGEQYV.

V gene TRBV11-3 combines with J gene TRBJ2-2; TRBD2 is a possible D gene (5 bases). Trimming stripped 5 bases from V and 0 bases from J, with 13 bases between. There are 16 residues in the CDR3. Germline loops: CDR1 SGHNT, CDR2 YENEEA. CDR3 residues: CASSEGLDANTGELFF. CDR3 DNA sequence: TGTGCCAGCAGCGAGGGCCTCGACGCGAACACCGGGGAGCTGTTTTTT.

The J gene is TRBJ1-1, the V gene TRBV5-1, with D maybe TRBD1 (6 bases). The CDR3 extends over 15 amino acids. The germline V gene encodes CDR1 SGHRS and CDR2 YFSETQ. Trimming pared 3 bases from V and 4 bases from J, leaving 16 bases between. The CDR3 loop is CASSSWTVGITEAFF. CDR3 sequence (DNA): TGCGCCAGCAGCTCCTGGACAGTCGGAATCACTGAAGCTTTCTTT.

The V and J genes are TRBV11-2 and TRBJ1-4, with D uncertain. The CDR3 has 12 residues. Germline CDR1 and CDR2: SGHAT and FQNNGV. V lost 1 base, J lost 5 bases, and 2 bases lay in between. CDR3 nucleotide sequence: TGTGCCAGCAGCTTAGTAAATGAAAAACTGTTTTTT. Amino acid sequence: CASSLVNEKLFF. Using reference TRBV11-2 and TRBJ1-4 for the parts outside the CDR3, the full variable domain is EAGVAQSPRYKIIEKRQSVAFWCNPISGHATLYWYQQILGQGPKLLIQFQNNGVVDDSQLPKDRFSAERLKGVDSTLKIQPAKLEDSAVYLCASSLVNEKLFFGSGTQLSVL.

The J gene is TRBJ2-5, the V gene TRBV11-2; TRBD2 aligns across 12 bases. The CDR3 length is 15 residues. Germline V gene sequence: CDR1 SGHAT, CDR2 FQNNGV. Trimming took 5 bases from V and 3 from J; bases not matched to a gene: 4. The CDR3 is CASSPRTSGEETQYF. The CDR3, as DNA: TGTGCCAGCAGCCCTAGGACTAGCGGGGAAGAGACCCAGTACTTC.